This T cell receptor (beta chain) stems from a study of OX40 agonist ivuxolimab in advanced cancers. As for the study in general: Recorded diagnoses for dose-escalation patients were hepatocellular carcinoma, melanoma, renal cell or head and neck cancer.

Per germline, CDR1 LNHDA and CDR2 SQIVND (reference sequence). The CDR3 runs 16 residues. The V gene end was trimmed by 4 bases and the J gene end by 4 bases; junction bases not matched to a gene: 10. Assay used: immunoSEQ multiplex PCR; TCRdb lists only in-frame clones, some missing. There are 90,000 to 120,000 clones in the sample; approximately 90% occur only once, and more than 0.25% lies in the top ten. As concerns this clone: Its antigen is unknown.

Regarding the study as a whole: In a subset of nonresponders, normalized T-cell clonal expansion was also low. Among T cells, CD8+ cells averaged more expanded clones than CD4+ cells. At 0.1 to 3.0 mg/kg and by week 6, clonal expansion occurred in CD4+ and CD8+ blood T cells.

The material was CD4+ or CD8+ T cells sorted from blood, obtained in a trial of the OX40 agonist ivuxolimab. The chain joins TRBV19 to TRBJ1-2; 9 bases fit TRBD1. This clonotype originated in an adult with an advanced solid tumor such as melanoma, head and neck, liver or kidney cancer. As DNA, the CDR3 is TGTGCCAGTAGTACGTATCCGGGACAGGGAACCTATGGCTACACCTTC. Translation gives CASSTYPGQGTYGYTF.